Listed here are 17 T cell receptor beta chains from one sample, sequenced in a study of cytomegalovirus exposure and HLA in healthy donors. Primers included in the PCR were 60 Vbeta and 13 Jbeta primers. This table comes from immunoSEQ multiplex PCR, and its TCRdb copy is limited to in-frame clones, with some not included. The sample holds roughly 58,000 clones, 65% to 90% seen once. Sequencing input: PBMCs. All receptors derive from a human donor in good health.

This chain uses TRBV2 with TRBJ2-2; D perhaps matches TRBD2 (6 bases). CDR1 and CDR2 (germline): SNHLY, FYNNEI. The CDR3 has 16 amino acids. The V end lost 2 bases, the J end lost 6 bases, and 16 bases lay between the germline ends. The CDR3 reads CASSEWRVAQPGELFF. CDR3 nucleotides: TGTGCCAGCAGTGAATGGAGGGTGGCACAGCCCGGGGAGCTGTTTTTT.

The CDR3 nucleotides are TGTGCCAGCAGCATCGGGGTACGGGGGGGAGATACGCAGTATTTT. As protein: CASSIGVRGGDTQYF. The chain joins TRBV9 to TRBJ2-3; 8 nucleotides agree with TRBD2. With V trimmed by 4 bases and J by 5 bases, 9 bases remained unmatched. Germline V CDR1 and CDR2: SGDLS, YYNGEE. The CDR3 loop spans 15 amino acids.

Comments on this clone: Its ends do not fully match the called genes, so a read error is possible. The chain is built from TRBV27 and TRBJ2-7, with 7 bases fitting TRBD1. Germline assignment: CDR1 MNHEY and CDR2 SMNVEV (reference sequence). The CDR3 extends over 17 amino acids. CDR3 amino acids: CASSFYFMTGQVHEQHF. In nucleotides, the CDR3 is TGTGCCAGCAGTTTCTACTTTATGACAGGGCAGGTCCACGAGCAGCACTTC.

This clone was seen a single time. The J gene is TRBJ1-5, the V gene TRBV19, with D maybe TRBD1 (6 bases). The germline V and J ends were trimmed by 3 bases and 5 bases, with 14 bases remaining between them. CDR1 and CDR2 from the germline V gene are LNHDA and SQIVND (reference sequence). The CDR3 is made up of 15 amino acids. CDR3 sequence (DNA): TGTGCCAGTAGTATGGGACACGGGGGGTATCAGCCCCAGCATTTT. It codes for CASSMGHGGYQPQHF.

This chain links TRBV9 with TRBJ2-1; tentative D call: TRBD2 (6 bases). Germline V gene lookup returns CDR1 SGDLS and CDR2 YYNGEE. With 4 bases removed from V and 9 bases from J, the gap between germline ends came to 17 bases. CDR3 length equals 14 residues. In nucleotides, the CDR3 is TGTGCCAGCAGCCCAGGACCGGAGGGTACTGAGCAGTTCTTC. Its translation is CASSPGPEGTEQFF.

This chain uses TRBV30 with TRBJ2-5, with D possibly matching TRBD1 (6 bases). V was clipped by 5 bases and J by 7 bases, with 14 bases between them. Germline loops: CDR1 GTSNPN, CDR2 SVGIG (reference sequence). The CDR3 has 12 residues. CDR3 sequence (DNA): TGTGCCTGGGACAGGAGTTCAGGGACCCAGTACTTC. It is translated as CAWDRSSGTQYF.

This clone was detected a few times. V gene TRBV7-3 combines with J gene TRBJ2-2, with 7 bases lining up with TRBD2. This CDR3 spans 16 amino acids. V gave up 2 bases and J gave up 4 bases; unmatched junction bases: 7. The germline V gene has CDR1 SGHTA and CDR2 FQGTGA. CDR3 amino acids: CASSLVGEGGTGELFF. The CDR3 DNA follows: TGTGCCAGCAGCTTAGTGGGGGAGGGTGGCACCGGGGAGCTGTTTTTT.

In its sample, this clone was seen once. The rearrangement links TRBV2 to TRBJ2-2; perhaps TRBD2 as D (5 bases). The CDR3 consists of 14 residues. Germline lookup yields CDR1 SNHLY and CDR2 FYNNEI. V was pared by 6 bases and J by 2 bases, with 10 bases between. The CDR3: CASRSRANTGELFF. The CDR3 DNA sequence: TGTGCCAGCAGATCGCGGGCCAACACCGGGGAGCTGTTTTTT. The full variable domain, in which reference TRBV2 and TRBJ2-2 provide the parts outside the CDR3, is EPEVTQTPSHQVTQMGQEVILRCVPISNHLYFYWYRQILGQKVEFLVSFYNNEISEKSEIFDDQFSVERPDGSNFTLKIRSTKLEDSAMYFCASRSRANTGELFFGEGSRLTVL.

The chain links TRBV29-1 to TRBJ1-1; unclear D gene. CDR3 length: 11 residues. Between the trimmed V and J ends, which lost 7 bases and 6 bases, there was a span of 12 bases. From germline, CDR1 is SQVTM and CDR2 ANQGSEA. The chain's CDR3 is CSAGLNPEAFF. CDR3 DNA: TGCAGCGCAGGACTTAATCCTGAAGCTTTCTTT.

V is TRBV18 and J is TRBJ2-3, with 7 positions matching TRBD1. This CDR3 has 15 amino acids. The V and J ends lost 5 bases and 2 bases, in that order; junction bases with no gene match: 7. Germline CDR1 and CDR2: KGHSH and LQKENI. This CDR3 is CASSELTGATDTQYF. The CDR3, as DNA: TGTGCCAGCTCAGAACTCACAGGGGCCACAGATACGCAGTATTTT. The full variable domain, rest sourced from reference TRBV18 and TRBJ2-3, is NAGVMQNPRHLVRRRGQEARLRCSPMKGHSHVYWYRQLPEEGLKFMVYLQKENIIDESGMPKERFSAEFPKEGPSILRIQQVVRGDSAAYFCASSELTGATDTQYFGPGTRLTVL.

The CDR3 region has the DNA TGTGCCAGCAGCTTAGTACAGGGGGCTAATTCACCCCTCCACTTT. Amino acids: CASSLVQGANSPLHF. The chain joins TRBV7-2 to TRBJ1-6; 9 bases fit TRBD1. The CDR3 loop spans 15 amino acids. Germline values: CDR1 SGHTA, CDR2 FQGNSA. The V and J ends lost 1 base and 6 bases, in that order; junction bases with no gene match: 1.

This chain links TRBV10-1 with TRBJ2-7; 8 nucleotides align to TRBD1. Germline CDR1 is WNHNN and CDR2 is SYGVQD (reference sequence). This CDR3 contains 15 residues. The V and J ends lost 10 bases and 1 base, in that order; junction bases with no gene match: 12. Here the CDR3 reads CATESGQGSSYEQYF. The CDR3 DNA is TGCGCCACCGAGTCTGGACAGGGATCATCCTACGAGCAGTACTTC.

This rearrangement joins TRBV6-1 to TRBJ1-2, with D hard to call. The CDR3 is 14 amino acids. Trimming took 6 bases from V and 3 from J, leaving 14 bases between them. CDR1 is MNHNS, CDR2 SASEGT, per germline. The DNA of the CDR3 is TGTGCCAGCAGCCCCTTCGACCGGGACTATGGCTACACCTTC. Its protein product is CASSPFDRDYGYTF.

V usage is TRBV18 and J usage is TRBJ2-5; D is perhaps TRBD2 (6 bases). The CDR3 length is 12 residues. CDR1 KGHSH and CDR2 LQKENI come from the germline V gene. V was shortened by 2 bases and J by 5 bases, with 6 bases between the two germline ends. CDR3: CASSPGGETQYF. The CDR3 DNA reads TGTGCCAGCTCACCAGGGGGGGAGACCCAGTACTTC.

CDR3 in amino acids: CASSFSGTGSYNEQFF. The DNA of the CDR3 is TGTGCCAGCAGCTTTTCGGGGACAGGCTCCTACAATGAGCAGTTCTTC. This chain links TRBV11-2 with TRBJ2-1; TRBD1 matches at 8 bases. With V trimmed by 3 bases and J by 0 bases, 4 bases remained unmatched. Germline V lookup: CDR1 SGHAT, CDR2 FQNNGV. The CDR3 contains 16 residues.

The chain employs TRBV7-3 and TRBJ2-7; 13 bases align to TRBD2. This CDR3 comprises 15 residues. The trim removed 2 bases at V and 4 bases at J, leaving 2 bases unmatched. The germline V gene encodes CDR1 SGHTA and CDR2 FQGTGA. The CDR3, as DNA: TGTGCCAGCAGCTTAGGACTAGCGGGGGTTTACGAGCAGTACTTC. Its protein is CASSLGLAGVYEQYF.

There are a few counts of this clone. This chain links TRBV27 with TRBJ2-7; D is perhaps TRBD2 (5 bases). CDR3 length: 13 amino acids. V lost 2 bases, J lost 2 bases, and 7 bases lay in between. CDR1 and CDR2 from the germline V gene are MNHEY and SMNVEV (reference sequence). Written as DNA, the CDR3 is TGTGCCAGCAGTTTAAGAGGGACCTACGAGCAGTACTTC. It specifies CASSLRGTYEQYF.